Reported below is one T cell receptor (beta chain). Its cognate antigen is unknown. This sample is drawn from a study of T cells in Graves' hyperthyroidism and ophthalmopathy. Study-wide context: At initial diagnosis, before any treatment had begun, peripheral blood was obtained. Findings of the study overall: Clonotypes that were expanded in thyroid above 0.001 mostly appeared in blood too. Stable hyperthyroidism was separated from ophthalmopathy by a model based on 13 V-J features.

The CDR3 regions of TCR beta were amplified from RNA transcripts. First-round RT-PCR targeting the TCR CDR3 was performed with the HTBI primer set. TCRdb redid the calling of the multiplex PCR reads with MiXCR, one entry per CDR3 protein. The table shows roughly 700,000 distinct CDR3 sequences, with around a third occurring only once. The CDR3 has 13 residues. Germline assignment: CDR1 DFQATT and CDR2 SNEGSKA (reference sequence). Germline trimming cut 6 bases from V and 3 bases from J; bases unmatched to any gene: 6. Uncontrolled infection, other autoimmune disease, pregnancy or lactation excluded patients.

Sequencing used blood. The gene calls are TRBV20-1 and TRBJ2-5, with 8 positions matching TRBD2. The clonotype comes from a woman between 40 and 55 years old with Graves' hyperthyroidism. Here the CDR3 reads CSAPVAGKETQYF. The DNA for the CDR3 is TGCAGTGCACCGGTAGCGGGGAAAGAGACCCAGTACTTC.